The rows below give T cell receptor beta chains drawn from one sample of a study of sequential checkpoint blockade in melanoma. Generated by immunoSEQ multiplex PCR, the TCRdb table keeps only in-frame clones and is missing some. The sample lists roughly 9,100 clones; approximately 23% were seen once. The sequencing here drew on tumor tissue (inferred from file names), taken from a patient given nivolumab and ipilimumab in sequence. These receptor sequences come from a human donor with melanoma. The CDR3 runs from the conserved cysteine through the conserved F or W. Fields, in order: CDR3 DNA, CDR3 protein, V gene, clone size, J gene, D gene, CDR3 length. A D gene is named only where the DNA matches it firmly. Clone size is given for some rows only: seen once, a few or many times, or a class if the clone is expanded.

CDR3nt: TGTGCCAGCAGCCTCCGCCCGGGGGACACCACCTACGAGCAGTACTTC
CDR3aa: CASSLRPGDTTYEQYF
v_gene: TRBV11-3
abundance: -
j_gene: TRBJ2-7
d_gene: -
len: 16

CDR3nt: TGTGCCGGGGATGGGACAGGGGGCAGGACTGAAGCTTTCTTT
CDR3aa: CAGDGTGGRTEAFF
v_gene: TRBV6-8
abundance: -
j_gene: TRBJ1-1
d_gene: TRBD1
len: 14

CDR3nt: TGTGCCAGCAGACCCAGACAGGGGTATCAGCCCCAGCATTTT
CDR3aa: CASRPRQGYQPQHF
v_gene: TRBV6-8
abundance: -
j_gene: TRBJ1-5
d_gene: TRBD1
len: 14

CDR3nt: TGTGCCAGCAGCCTTTTCCTCGACAGGGAGGGAGAGACCCAGTACTTC
CDR3aa: CASSLFLDREGETQYF
v_gene: TRBV14
abundance: -
j_gene: TRBJ2-5
d_gene: -
len: 16

CDR3nt: TGTGCCAGCAGCCAAGAGTTGAGCACAGATACGCAGTATTTT
CDR3aa: CASSQELSTDTQYF
v_gene: TRBV7-6
abundance: -
j_gene: TRBJ2-3
d_gene: -
len: 14

CDR3nt: TGCGCCAGCAGCTCCGCAGGGGACTCTGGAAACACCATATATTTT
CDR3aa: CASSSAGDSGNTIYF
v_gene: TRBV5-1
abundance: -
j_gene: TRBJ1-3
d_gene: -
len: 15

CDR3nt: TGTGCCAGCAGTGAAGGACAGGGGGAATTACCCCTCCACTTT
CDR3aa: CASSEGQGELPLHF
v_gene: TRBV6-7
abundance: -
j_gene: TRBJ1-6
d_gene: TRBD1
len: 14

CDR3nt: TGTGCCAGTAGTATCCAGGGACTGACAACCATGATGAACACTGAAGCTTTCTTT
CDR3aa: CASSIQGLTTMMNTEAFF
v_gene: TRBV19
abundance: few
j_gene: TRBJ1-1
d_gene: -
len: 18

CDR3nt: TGTGCCACCAGCGGGACAGTTAACACCGGGGAGCTGTTTTTT
CDR3aa: CATSGTVNTGELFF
v_gene: TRBV15
abundance: -
j_gene: TRBJ2-2
d_gene: TRBD1
len: 14

CDR3nt: TGCAGCGTTGAAAGGTGGCCCGGCGGGGAAGGGGAGCTGTTTTTT
CDR3aa: CSVERWPGGEGELFF
v_gene: TRBV29-1
abundance: medium-sized
j_gene: TRBJ2-2
d_gene: -
len: 15

CDR3nt: TGTGCCAGCAGCGTAGACGGGGGGATGAACACTGAAGCTTTCTTT
CDR3aa: CASSVDGGMNTEAFF
v_gene: TRBV9
abundance: few
j_gene: TRBJ1-1
d_gene: -
len: 15

CDR3nt: TGTGCCAGCAGCTTAGGCCCGGGACAGGGGGCGACCGGGGAGCTGTTTTTT
CDR3aa: CASSLGPGQGATGELFF
v_gene: TRBV11-3
abundance: -
j_gene: TRBJ2-2
d_gene: TRBD1
len: 17

CDR3nt: TGTGCCAGCAGCCTGCAGTCAGAGGGGGGCAGGGAAAAACTGTTTTTT
CDR3aa: CASSLQSEGGREKLFF
v_gene: TRBV11-3
abundance: -
j_gene: TRBJ1-4
d_gene: -
len: 16

CDR3nt: TGCGCCAGCAGCCAAGATCAGTTTCGGGTGGAGGGGAACACAGATACGCAGTATTTT
CDR3aa: CASSQDQFRVEGNTDTQYF
v_gene: TRBV1
abundance: many
j_gene: TRBJ2-3
d_gene: -
len: 19

CDR3nt: TGTGCCAGCAGCTTGGGGGTACGGAGGGACTATGGCTACACCTTC
CDR3aa: CASSLGVRRDYGYTF
v_gene: TRBV11-3
abundance: medium-sized
j_gene: TRBJ1-2
d_gene: -
len: 15

CDR3nt: TGTGCCAGTAGTATGGATGGATTTTTTTACACTGAAGCTTTCTTT
CDR3aa: CASSMDGFFYTEAFF
v_gene: TRBV19
abundance: -
j_gene: TRBJ1-1
d_gene: -
len: 15

CDR3nt: TGTGCCAGCAGCTTTTCCCCCGAGTGGGGCCACGAGCAGTACTTC
CDR3aa: CASSFSPEWGHEQYF
v_gene: TRBV7-5
abundance: few
j_gene: TRBJ2-7
d_gene: -
len: 15

CDR3nt: TGTGCCAGCAGCCCCCAGGGGGCTCCCATGAACACTGAAGCTTTCTTT
CDR3aa: CASSPQGAPMNTEAFF
v_gene: TRBV11-3
abundance: many
j_gene: TRBJ1-1
d_gene: TRBD1
len: 16

CDR3nt: TGTGCCAGCAGCTTTGACAGGGTCGGGGAAAAACTGTTTTTT
CDR3aa: CASSFDRVGEKLFF
v_gene: TRBV11-3
abundance: medium-sized
j_gene: TRBJ1-4
d_gene: TRBD1
len: 14

CDR3nt: TGCGCCAGCAGCTTCGGGGCTCGCCCCCTAGATACGCAGTATTTT
CDR3aa: CASSFGARPLDTQYF
v_gene: TRBV5-1
abundance: -
j_gene: TRBJ2-3
d_gene: -
len: 15

CDR3nt: TGTGCCTGGAGGAAGACAGGGGTGAACACTGAAGCTTTCTTT
CDR3aa: CAWRKTGVNTEAFF
v_gene: TRBV30
abundance: -
j_gene: TRBJ1-1
d_gene: TRBD1
len: 14

CDR3nt: TGTGCCAGCAGTCGCTACGGGGGACAGAATTCACCCCTCCACTTT
CDR3aa: CASSRYGGQNSPLHF
v_gene: TRBV28
abundance: many
j_gene: TRBJ1-6
d_gene: TRBD1
len: 15

CDR3nt: TGTGCCAGCAGCTTGGCCTTCGCTAGCGGGAGTTATGAGCAGTTCTTC
CDR3aa: CASSLAFASGSYEQFF
v_gene: TRBV11-3
abundance: medium-sized
j_gene: TRBJ2-1
d_gene: TRBD2
len: 16

CDR3nt: TGTGCCACCCATGGGGCGGGAGGCTACAATGAGCAGTTCTTC
CDR3aa: CATHGAGGYNEQFF
v_gene: TRBV6-8
abundance: few
j_gene: TRBJ2-1
d_gene: TRBD2
len: 14

CDR3nt: TGTGCCAGCAGTGACCCGGGACAGGTACGCCAAGAGACCCAGTACTTC
CDR3aa: CASSDPGQVRQETQYF
v_gene: TRBV6-8
abundance: few
j_gene: TRBJ2-5
d_gene: TRBD1
len: 16

CDR3nt: TGTGCCTGGAGAGGTCGGAGGTTCTCTGGGGCCAACGTCCTGACTTTC
CDR3aa: CAWRGRRFSGANVLTF
v_gene: TRBV30
abundance: few
j_gene: TRBJ2-6
d_gene: -
len: 16

CDR3nt: TGTGCCAGCAGTGAAGCGGGGGGGACTGAAGCTTTCTTT
CDR3aa: CASSEAGGTEAFF
v_gene: TRBV6-1
abundance: medium-sized
j_gene: TRBJ1-1
d_gene: -
len: 13

CDR3nt: TGCAGCGTTACCAGCGGGGCGAATCAGGCTTTCTTT
CDR3aa: CSVTSGANQAFF
v_gene: TRBV29-1
abundance: medium-sized
j_gene: TRBJ1-1
d_gene: -
len: 12

CDR3nt: TGTGCCAGCGCCGGGGGAAGCTACGAGCAGTACTTC
CDR3aa: CASAGGSYEQYF
v_gene: TRBV12-5
abundance: many
j_gene: TRBJ2-7
d_gene: -
len: 12

CDR3nt: TGTGCCAGTAGTATCGCAGGGGGCTCGGGCGGTCAGCCCCAGCATTTT
CDR3aa: CASSIAGGSGGQPQHF
v_gene: TRBV19
abundance: -
j_gene: TRBJ1-5
d_gene: TRBD1
len: 16

CDR3nt: TGTGCCAGCAGTTTCCTCGGGACAGGGGACACTGAAGCTTTCTTT
CDR3aa: CASSFLGTGDTEAFF
v_gene: TRBV28
abundance: -
j_gene: TRBJ1-1
d_gene: TRBD1
len: 15